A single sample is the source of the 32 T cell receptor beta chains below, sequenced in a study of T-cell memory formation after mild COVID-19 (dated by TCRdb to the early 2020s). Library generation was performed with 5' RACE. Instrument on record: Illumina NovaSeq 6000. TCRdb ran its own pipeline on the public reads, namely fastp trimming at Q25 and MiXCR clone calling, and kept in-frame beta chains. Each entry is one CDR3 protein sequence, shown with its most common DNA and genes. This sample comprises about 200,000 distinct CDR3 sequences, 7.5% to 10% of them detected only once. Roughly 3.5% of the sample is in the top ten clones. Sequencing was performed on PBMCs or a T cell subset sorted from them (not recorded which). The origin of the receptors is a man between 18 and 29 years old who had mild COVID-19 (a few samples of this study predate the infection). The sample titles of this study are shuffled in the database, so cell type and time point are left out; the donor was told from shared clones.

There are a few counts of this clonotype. For the CDR3, the DNA is TGTGCCAGCAGCCGGGATCGTACGCAGTATTTT. This sequence encodes CASSRDRTQYF. This rearrangement joins TRBV14 to TRBJ2-3; D gene uncertain. V was pared by 4 bases and J by 8 bases, with 7 bases between. Germline V gives CDR1 SGHDN, CDR2 FVKESK. This CDR3 is 11 amino acids long.

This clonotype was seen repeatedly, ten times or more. CDR3 residues: CASMGGTDTQYF. The CDR3, as DNA: TGTGCCAGCATGGGCGGGACAGATACGCAGTATTTT. V is TRBV12-3 or TRBV12-4 and J is TRBJ2-3; D is possibly TRBD2 (5 bases). This CDR3 is 12 amino acids long. V was pared by 7 bases and J by 3 bases, with 8 bases between.

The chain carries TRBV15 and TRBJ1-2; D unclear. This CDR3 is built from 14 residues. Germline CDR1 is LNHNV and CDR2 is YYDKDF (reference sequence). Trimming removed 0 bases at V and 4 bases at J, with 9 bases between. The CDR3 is CATSRDHTVYGYTF. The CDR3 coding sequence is TGTGCCACCAGCAGAGATCACACAGTCTATGGCTACACCTTC.

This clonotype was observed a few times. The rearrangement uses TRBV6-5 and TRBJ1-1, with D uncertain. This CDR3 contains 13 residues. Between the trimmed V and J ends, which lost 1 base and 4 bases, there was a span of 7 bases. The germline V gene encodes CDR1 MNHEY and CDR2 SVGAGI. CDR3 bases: TGTGCCAGCAGTTACTTCGGGGTCACTGAAGCTTTCTTT. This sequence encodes CASSYFGVTEAFF.

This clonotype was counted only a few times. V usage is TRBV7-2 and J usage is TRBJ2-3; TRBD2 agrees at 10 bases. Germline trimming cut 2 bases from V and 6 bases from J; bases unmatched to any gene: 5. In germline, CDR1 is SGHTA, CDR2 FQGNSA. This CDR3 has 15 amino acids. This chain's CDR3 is CASSLLAGASDTQYF. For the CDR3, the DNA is TGTGCCAGCAGCTTACTAGCGGGGGCCTCGGATACGCAGTATTTT.

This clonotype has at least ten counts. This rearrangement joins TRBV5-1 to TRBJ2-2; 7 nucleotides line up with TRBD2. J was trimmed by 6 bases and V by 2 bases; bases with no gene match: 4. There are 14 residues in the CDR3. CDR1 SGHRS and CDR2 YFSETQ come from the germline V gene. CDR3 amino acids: CASSLSGRPGELFF. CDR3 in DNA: TGCGCCAGCAGCTTATCCGGGAGGCCCGGGGAGCTGTTTTTT.

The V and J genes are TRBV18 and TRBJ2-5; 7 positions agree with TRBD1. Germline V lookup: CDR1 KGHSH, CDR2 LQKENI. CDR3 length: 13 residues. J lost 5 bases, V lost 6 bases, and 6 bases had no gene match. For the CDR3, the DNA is TGTGCCAGCTCTCAACACAGGGGTGAGACCCAGTACTTC. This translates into CASSQHRGETQYF.

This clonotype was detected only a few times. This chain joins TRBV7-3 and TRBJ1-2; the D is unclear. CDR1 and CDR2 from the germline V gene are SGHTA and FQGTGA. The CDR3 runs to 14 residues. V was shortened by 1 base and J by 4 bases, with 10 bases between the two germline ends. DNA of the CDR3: TGTGCCAGCAGCTTAAACCCCAGGCTCTATGGCTACACCTTC. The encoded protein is CASSLNPRLYGYTF.

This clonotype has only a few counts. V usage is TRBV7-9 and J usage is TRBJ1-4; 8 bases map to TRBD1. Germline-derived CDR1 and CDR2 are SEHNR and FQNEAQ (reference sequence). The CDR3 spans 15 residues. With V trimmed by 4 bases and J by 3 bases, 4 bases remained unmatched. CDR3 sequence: CASSSARGPNEKLFF. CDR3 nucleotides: TGTGCCAGCAGCTCAGCCAGGGGGCCTAATGAAAAACTGTTTTTT.

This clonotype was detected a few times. The DNA for the CDR3 is TGTGCCTGGAGTGTACTAGGAGATACGCAGTATTTT. It specifies CAWSVLGDTQYF. This chain links TRBV30 with TRBJ2-3; tentatively, D is TRBD2 (5 bases). This CDR3 has 12 amino acids. Per the germline V gene, CDR1 is GTSNPN and CDR2 is SVGIG (reference sequence). Trimming took off 0 bases at V and 5 bases at J, with 6 bases between the two ends. The entire variable domain, with the rest obtained from reference TRBV30 and TRBJ2-3, is as follows: SQTIHQWPATLVQPVGSPLSLECTVEGTSNPNLYWYRQAAGRGLQLLFYSVGIGQISSEVPQNLSASRPQDRQFILSSKKLLLSDSGFYLCAWSVLGDTQYFGPGTRLTVL.

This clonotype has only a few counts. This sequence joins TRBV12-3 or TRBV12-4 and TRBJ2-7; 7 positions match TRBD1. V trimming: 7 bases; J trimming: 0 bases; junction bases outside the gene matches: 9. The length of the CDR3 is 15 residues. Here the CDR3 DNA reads TGTGCCAGCACCCTAGGGGGACAGAGCTCCTACGAGCAGTACTTC. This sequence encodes CASTLGGQSSYEQYF.

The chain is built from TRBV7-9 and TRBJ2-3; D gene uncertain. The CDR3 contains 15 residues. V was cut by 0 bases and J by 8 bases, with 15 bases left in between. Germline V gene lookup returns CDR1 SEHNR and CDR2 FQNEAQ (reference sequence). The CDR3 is CASSLAPPSPGTQYF. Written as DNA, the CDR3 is TGTGCCAGCAGCTTAGCTCCCCCGAGCCCAGGTACGCAGTATTTT.

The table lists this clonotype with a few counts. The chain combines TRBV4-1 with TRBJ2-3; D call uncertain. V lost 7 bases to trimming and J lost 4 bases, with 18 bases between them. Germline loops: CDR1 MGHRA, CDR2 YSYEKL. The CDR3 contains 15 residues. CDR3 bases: TGCGCCAGCAAAGGCCGAATCCAGGAGCCAGATACGCAGTATTTT. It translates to CASKGRIQEPDTQYF.

The CDR3, as DNA: TGTGCCCGGACAGACCTATCGAAGAACACTGAAGCTTTCTTT. Translation: CARTDLSKNTEAFF. The chain carries TRBV30 and TRBJ1-1, with TRBD1 as a possible D gene (6 bases). V was pared by 8 bases and J by 1 base, with 17 bases between. Germline CDR1 and CDR2: GTSNPN and SVGIG (reference sequence). This CDR3 contains 14 residues.

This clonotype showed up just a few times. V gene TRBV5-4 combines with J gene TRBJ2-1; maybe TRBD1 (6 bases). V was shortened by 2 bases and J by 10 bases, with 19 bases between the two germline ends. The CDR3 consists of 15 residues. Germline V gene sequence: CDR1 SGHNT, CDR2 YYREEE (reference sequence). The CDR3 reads CASSLQGPLGAEQFF. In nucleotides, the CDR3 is TGTGCCAGCAGCTTACAGGGACCCCTGGGTGCGGAGCAGTTCTTC.

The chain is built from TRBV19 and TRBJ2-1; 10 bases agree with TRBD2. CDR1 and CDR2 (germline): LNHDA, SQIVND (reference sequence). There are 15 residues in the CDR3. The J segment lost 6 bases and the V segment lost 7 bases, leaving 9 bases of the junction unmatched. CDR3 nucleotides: TGTGCCAGTATTCAGCGGGGACTAGCGACCAATGAGCAGTTCTTC. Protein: CASIQRGLATNEQFF.

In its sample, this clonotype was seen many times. The CDR3 nucleotides are TGTGCCACCAGCAGAGATCTGGGAACAGCCAAAAACATTCAGTACTTC. It encodes CATSRDLGTAKNIQYF. The chain links TRBV15 to TRBJ2-4; no reliable D call. V dropped 0 bases and J dropped 0 bases, with 9 bases sitting between them. The CDR3 runs to 16 residues. Germline assignment: CDR1 LNHNV and CDR2 YYDKDF (reference sequence).

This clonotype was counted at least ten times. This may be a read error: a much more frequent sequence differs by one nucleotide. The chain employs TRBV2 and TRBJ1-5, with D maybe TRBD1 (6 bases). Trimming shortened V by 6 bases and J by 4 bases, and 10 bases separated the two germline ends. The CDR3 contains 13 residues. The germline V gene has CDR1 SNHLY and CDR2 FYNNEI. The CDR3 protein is CASRRDINQPQHF. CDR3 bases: TGTGCCAGCAGGCGGGACATTAATCAGCCCCAGCATTTT.

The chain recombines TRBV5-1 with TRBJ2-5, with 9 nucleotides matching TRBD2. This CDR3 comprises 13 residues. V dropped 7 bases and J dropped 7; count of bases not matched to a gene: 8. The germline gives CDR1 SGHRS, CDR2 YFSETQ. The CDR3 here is CASWIAGDGTQYF. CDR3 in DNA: TGCGCCAGCTGGATAGCGGGGGATGGGACCCAGTACTTC.

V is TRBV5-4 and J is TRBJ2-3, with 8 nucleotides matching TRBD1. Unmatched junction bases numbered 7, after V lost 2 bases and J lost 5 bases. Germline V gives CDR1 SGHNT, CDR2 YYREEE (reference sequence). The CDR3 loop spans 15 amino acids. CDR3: CASSLPGQAKDTQYF. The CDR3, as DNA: TGTGCCAGCAGCTTACCGGGACAGGCTAAAGATACGCAGTATTTT. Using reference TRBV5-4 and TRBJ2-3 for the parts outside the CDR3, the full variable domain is ETGVTQSPTHLIKTRGQQVTLRCSSQSGHNTVSWYQQALGQGPQFIFQYYREEENGRGNFPPRFSGLQFPNYSSELNVNALELDDSALYLCASSLPGQAKDTQYFGPGTRLTVL.

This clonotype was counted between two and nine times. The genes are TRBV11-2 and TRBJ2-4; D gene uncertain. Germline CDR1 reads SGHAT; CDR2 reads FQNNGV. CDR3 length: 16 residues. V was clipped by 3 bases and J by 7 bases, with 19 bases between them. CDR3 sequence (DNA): TGTGCCAGCAGCTTCCCAATCGGCGCCGGTCGGAACATTCAGTACTTC. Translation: CASSFPIGAGRNIQYF.

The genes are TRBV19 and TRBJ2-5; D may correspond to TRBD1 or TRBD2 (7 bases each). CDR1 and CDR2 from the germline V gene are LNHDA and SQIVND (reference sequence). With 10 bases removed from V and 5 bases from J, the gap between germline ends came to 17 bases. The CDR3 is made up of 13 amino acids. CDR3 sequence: CATGRTRGETQYF. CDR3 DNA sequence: TGTGCCACCGGGAGGACCAGGGGGGAGACCCAGTACTTC.

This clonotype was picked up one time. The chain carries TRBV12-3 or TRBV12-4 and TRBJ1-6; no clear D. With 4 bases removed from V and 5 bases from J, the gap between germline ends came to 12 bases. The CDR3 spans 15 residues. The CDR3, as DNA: TGTGCCAGCAGTTCTAGGTTCGGGGATAATTCACCCCTCCACTTT. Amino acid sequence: CASSSRFGDNSPLHF.

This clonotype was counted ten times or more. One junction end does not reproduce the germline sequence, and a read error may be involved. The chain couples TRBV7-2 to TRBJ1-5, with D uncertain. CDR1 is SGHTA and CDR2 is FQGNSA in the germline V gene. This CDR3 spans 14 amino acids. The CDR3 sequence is CASSFGPSTQPQHF. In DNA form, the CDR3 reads TGTGCCAGCAGCTTCGGTCCTAGCACTCAGCCCCAGCATTTT.

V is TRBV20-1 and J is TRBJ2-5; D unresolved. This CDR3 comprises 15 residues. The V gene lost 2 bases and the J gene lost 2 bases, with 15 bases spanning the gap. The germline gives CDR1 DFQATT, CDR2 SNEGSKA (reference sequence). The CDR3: CSARLYGRRQETQYF. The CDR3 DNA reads TGCAGTGCTAGATTATATGGACGGAGACAAGAGACCCAGTACTTC.

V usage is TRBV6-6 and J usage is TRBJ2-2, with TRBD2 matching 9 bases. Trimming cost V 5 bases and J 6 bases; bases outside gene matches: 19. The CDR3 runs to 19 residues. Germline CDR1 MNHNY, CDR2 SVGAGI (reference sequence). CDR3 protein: CASSGGAGGYSADPGELFF. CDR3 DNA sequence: TGTGCCAGCAGTGGGGGAGCGGGGGGCTATTCTGCCGATCCCGGGGAGCTGTTTTTT.

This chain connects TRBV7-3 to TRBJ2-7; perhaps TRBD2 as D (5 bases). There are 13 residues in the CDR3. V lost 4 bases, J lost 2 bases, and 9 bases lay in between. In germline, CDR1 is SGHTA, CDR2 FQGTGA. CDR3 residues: CASSYDGAYEQYF. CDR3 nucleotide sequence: TGTGCCAGCAGCTACGACGGGGCCTACGAGCAGTACTTC.

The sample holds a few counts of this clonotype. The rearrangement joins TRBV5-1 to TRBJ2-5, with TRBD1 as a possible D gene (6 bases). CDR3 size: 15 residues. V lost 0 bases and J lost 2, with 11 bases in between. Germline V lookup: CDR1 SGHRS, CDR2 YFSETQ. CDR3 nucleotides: TGCGCCAGCAGCTTGGCGGGACATCTTCAAGAGACCCAGTACTTC. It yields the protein CASSLAGHLQETQYF.

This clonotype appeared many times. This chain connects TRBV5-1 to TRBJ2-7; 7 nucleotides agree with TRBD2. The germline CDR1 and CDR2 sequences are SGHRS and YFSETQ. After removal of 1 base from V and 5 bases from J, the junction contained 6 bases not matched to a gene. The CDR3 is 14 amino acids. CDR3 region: CASSLQSGEDEQYF. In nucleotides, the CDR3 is TGCGCCAGCAGCTTGCAAAGCGGGGAGGACGAGCAGTACTTC.

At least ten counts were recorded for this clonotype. CDR3 protein: CASSLANAQYF. The CDR3 region has the DNA TGTGCCAGCAGTTTGGCGAATGCGCAGTATTTT. The chain has TRBV12-3 or TRBV12-4 and TRBJ2-3, with unresolved D. V dropped 3 bases and J dropped 10 bases, with 8 bases sitting between them. The CDR3 runs to 11 residues.

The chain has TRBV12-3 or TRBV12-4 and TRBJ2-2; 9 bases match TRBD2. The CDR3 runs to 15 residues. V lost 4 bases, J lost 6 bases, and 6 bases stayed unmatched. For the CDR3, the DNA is TGTGCCAGCAGTTCCCAGCGGGGGGAGTCCGGGGAGCTGTTTTTT. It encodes CASSSQRGESGELFF.

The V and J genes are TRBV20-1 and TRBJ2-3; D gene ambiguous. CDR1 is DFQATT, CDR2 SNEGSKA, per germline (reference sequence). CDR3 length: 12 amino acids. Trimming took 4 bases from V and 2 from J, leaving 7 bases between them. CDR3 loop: CSANHYTDTQYF. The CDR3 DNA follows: TGCAGTGCTAATCATTACACAGATACGCAGTATTTT.